A selection of T cell receptor beta chains follows, all from one sample in a study of T-cell memory formation after mild COVID-19. TCRdb passed the 5' RACE reads through MiXCR, listing each CDR3 protein once. The sample holds roughly 250,000 distinct CDR3 sequences, approximately 16% seen once. Sequenced input: PBMCs or a T cell subset sorted from them (not recorded which). The receptors stem from a man younger than 35 who had mild COVID-19 (a few samples of this study predate the infection). Cell type and time point are not known. CDR3s include the opening cysteine and the closing phenylalanine or tryptophan. The order of the fields is D gene, J gene, V gene, clone size, CDR3 DNA, CDR3 protein. A D gene is named only where the DNA matches it firmly. Size tells how often a clone was seen (once, few, many) or the class of an expanded clone, and some rows leave it out.

. TRBJ1-6 TRBV6-6 . TGTGCCAGCAGTTACGGGCAACAGCATTCACCCCTCCACTTT CASSYGQQHSPLHF
. TRBJ2-1 TRBV6-2/TRBV6-3 . TGTGCCAGCAGTGAACCGGGACTGTCCTACAATGAGCAGTTCTTC CASSEPGLSYNEQFF
. TRBJ2-2 TRBV25-1 . TGTGCCAGCAGTGAATACCAGGCCTACACCGGGGAGCTGTTTTTT CASSEYQAYTGELFF
. TRBJ2-7 TRBV27 few TGTGCCAGCATGTTGGCCGGCAGGGGTAGCGACGAGCAGTACTTC CASMLAGRGSDEQYF
TRBD1 TRBJ1-2 TRBV2 . TGTGCCAGCAGTAGGACCGGGACAGTCTATGGCTACACCTTC CASSRTGTVYGYTF
. TRBJ2-1 TRBV28 few TGTGCCAGCAGTCGCCCCGGGGGGCTGAATGAGCAGTTCTTC CASSRPGGLNEQFF
. TRBJ1-2 TRBV6-5 . TGTGCCAGCAGCGAGGGTCGGCAACTACCCAATGGCTACACCTTC CASSEGRQLPNGYTF
TRBD2 TRBJ2-3 TRBV4-1 few TGCGCCAGCAGCCAAACACCCATTAGCGGGGGGTTTGGGGATACGCAGTATTTT CASSQTPISGGFGDTQYF
. TRBJ2-1 TRBV11-2 few TGTGCCAGCATCGAACCTAACCTCAATGAGCAGTTCTTC CASIEPNLNEQFF
TRBD1 TRBJ1-5 TRBV19 once TGTGCCGGCGACAGGGTAGGTGGGTATAGCAATCAGCCCCAGCATTTT CAGDRVGGYSNQPQHF
TRBD1 TRBJ2-7 TRBV5-1 few TGCGCCAGCAGAACTACAGGGGGTCACGAGCAGTACTTC CASRTTGGHEQYF
. TRBJ1-4 TRBV7-2 few TGTGCCAGCAGCGTTAACAGGGAGGAAAAACTGTTTTTT CASSVNREEKLFF
. TRBJ2-4 TRBV7-2 . TGTGCCAGCAGCTACCCCCCGCTGGTACCTCAGTACTTC CASSYPPLVPQYF
. TRBJ2-6 TRBV19 few TGTGCCAGTAGTAAGGTGGCTGCTGGGGCCAACGTCCTGACTTTC CASSKVAAGANVLTF
TRBD1 TRBJ2-1 TRBV7-3 few TGTGCCAGCAGCTTTGGGACAGACAATGAGCAGTTCTTC CASSFGTDNEQFF
. TRBJ1-5 TRBV6-5 few TGTGCCAGCAGTTACTCGTCCGGGAACCGTCAGCCCCAGCATTTT CASSYSSGNRQPQHF
. TRBJ1-5 TRBV20-1 . TGCAGTGTCAATCAGCCCCAGCATTTT CSVNQPQHF
. TRBJ1-1 TRBV6-5 few TGTGCCAGCAGTTACTCGATGTTGGTCAGTTGGGACACTGAAGCTTTCTTT CASSYSMLVSWDTEAFF
. TRBJ2-5 TRBV11-3 . TGTGCTAGCAGCTCAACAGGGAGGGAGACCCAGTACTTC CASSSTGRETQYF
. TRBJ2-5 TRBV5-1 few TGCGCCAGCAGCTCCCCCCTCCGGGGCGTCCAGGAGACCCAGTACTTC CASSSPLRGVQETQYF
. TRBJ1-5 TRBV5-6 . TGTGCCAGCAGCTTAAGGGTACGCAATCAGCCCCAGCATTTT CASSLRVRNQPQHF
. TRBJ2-5 TRBV14 . TGTGCCAGCAGCCAACGGCCGCTCCAAGAGACCCAGTACTTC CASSQRPLQETQYF
. TRBJ2-3 TRBV28 . TGTGCCAGCACCCGGGTGGGGGCAGATACGCAGTATTTT CASTRVGADTQYF
. TRBJ2-7 TRBV5-1 . TGCGCCAGCCGCAGGGCGTACGAGCAGTACTTC CASRRAYEQYF
. TRBJ2-5 TRBV9 few TGTGCCAGCAGCGTAGGGGGGGACAGAAAGAGAACCCAGTACTTC CASSVGGDRKRTQYF
. TRBJ1-2 TRBV12-3/TRBV12-4 few TGTGCCAGCAGCTCGACCGTTAACTATGGCTACACCTTC CASSSTVNYGYTF
. TRBJ2-3 TRBV15 . TGTGCCACCAGCAGAGAGCCCGCCCGAGCTAGCACAGATACGCAGTATTTT CATSREPARASTDTQYF
. TRBJ2-5 TRBV12-3/TRBV12-4 few TGTGCCAGCAGCAAGACGGGAGAGGAGACCCAGTACTTC CASSKTGEETQYF
. TRBJ1-4 TRBV4-3 few TGCGCCAGCAGCGGGGCGGGGCGAGAAAAACTGTTTTTT CASSGAGREKLFF
. TRBJ2-3 TRBV6-5 few TGTGCCAGCAGCTCAGGCCCGACTTCTAGCACAGATACGCAGTATTTT CASSSGPTSSTDTQYF
TRBD1 TRBJ2-1 TRBV6-5 . TGTGCCAGCAAACCTGCAGGGGGATTTTACAATGAGCAGTTCTTC CASKPAGGFYNEQFF
. TRBJ1-5 TRBV7-6 few TGTGCCAGCAGCTTAGAGGCCGCAGGGGCCCATCAGCCCCAGCATTTT CASSLEAAGAHQPQHF
TRBD2 TRBJ2-7 TRBV4-2 . TGTGCCAGCAGCCCTAGCGGGGGGGGCTCCTACGAGCAGTACTTC CASSPSGGGSYEQYF
TRBD2 TRBJ2-5 TRBV7-9 . TGTGCCAGCAGCCACGGACTAGCGGGAGGAGAGACCCAGTACTTC CASSHGLAGGETQYF
TRBD1 TRBJ2-5 TRBV6-5 . TGTGCCAGCAGTTACGACAGGGGGCTCGGGACCCAGTACTTC CASSYDRGLGTQYF
TRBD1 TRBJ1-2 TRBV7-2 few TGTGCCAGCAGCTTTCAGGGGGGGGTATATGGCTACACCTTC CASSFQGGVYGYTF
. TRBJ2-4 TRBV6-6 . TGTGCCAGCAGTCTAGGGGTGGACATTCAGTACTTC CASSLGVDIQYF
. TRBJ2-5 TRBV24-1 few TGTGCCACCAGTGATTTTGTCGGTGGGGGATCAGAGACCCAGTACTTC CATSDFVGGGSETQYF
. TRBJ2-7 TRBV3-1 . TGTGCCAGCAGCCAAGGGCGACAGGAAACCTACGAGCAGTACTTC CASSQGRQETYEQYF
. TRBJ1-2 TRBV20-1 . TGCAGTGGTGCGGATAACTATGGCTACACCTTC CSGADNYGYTF
. TRBJ2-4 TRBV5-1 many TGCGCCAGCAGCCCTCGGGCGGGAAAAAACATTCAGTACTTC CASSPRAGKNIQYF
TRBD1 TRBJ1-2 TRBV20-1 once TGCAGTGCTAGACGGGACAGAATATATGGCTACACCTTC CSARRDRIYGYTF
TRBD1 TRBJ2-2 TRBV29-1 few TGCAGCGCTGGACAGGGCTTGGGCGGGGAGCTGTTTTTT CSAGQGLGGELFF
TRBD1 TRBJ2-7 TRBV2 many TGTGCCAGCAGCCGGGACAGGGAGGACGAGCAGTACTTC CASSRDREDEQYF
. TRBJ2-3 TRBV12-3/TRBV12-4 few TGTGCCAGCAGTCCAGGACTAGATACGCAGTATTTT CASSPGLDTQYF
. TRBJ1-2 TRBV12-3/TRBV12-4 few TGTGCCAGCAGTCCGGACATCAACTATGGCTACACCTTC CASSPDINYGYTF
. TRBJ1-5 TRBV12-3/TRBV12-4 . TGTGCCAGCAGTTCGGGACATGGACCCAGGAATGACAATCAGCCCCAGCATTTT CASSSGHGPRNDNQPQHF
. TRBJ1-4 TRBV25-1 few TGTGCCAGCAGTGAATCTGTGAGAGGTCGGCCAGGGGTCGCAACTAATGAAAAACTGTTTTTT CASSESVRGRPGVATNEKLFF
. TRBJ1-6 TRBV7-9 . TGTGCCAGCAGCGACGACGCGAGCTCCTATAATTCACCCCTCCACTTT CASSDDASSYNSPLHF
TRBD1 TRBJ2-7 TRBV9 . TGTGCCAGCAGCGAGGGGGACAGGTACGAGCAGTACTTC CASSEGDRYEQYF
. TRBJ1-1 TRBV18 few TGTGCCAGCTCACCCATCCAGAACACTGAAGCTTTCTTT CASSPIQNTEAFF
. TRBJ2-6 TRBV7-9 . TGTGCCAGCAGCCGGACGACCAACGTCCTGACTTTC CASSRTTNVLTF
TRBD2 TRBJ2-3 TRBV12-3/TRBV12-4 few TGTGCCAGCAGTCGACTAGCGGGGGGGCCGAACACAGATACGCAGTATTTT CASSRLAGGPNTDTQYF
. TRBJ1-2 TRBV6-2/TRBV6-3 few TGTGCCAGCAGTTGGTCACCTAACTATGGCTACACCTTC CASSWSPNYGYTF